The source of this TCR beta chain is a study of blood T cell repertoires in COVID-19. Whole-study context: The United States, Italy and Spain supplied acute and convalescent COVID-19 samples. PBMCs, B-cell-depleted T cells, or T cells were the source of the cDNA or gDNA that made up the material.

Original methodology: The assay estimated nucleated cells by amplifying reference gene primers. This table comes from immunoSEQ multiplex PCR, and its TCRdb copy is limited to in-frame clones, with some not included. V and J calls and clone size follow that table, whereas D and trimming were derived from the DNA. The repertoire holds 80,000 to 130,000 clones, with roughly 92% as singletons. Sequenced material: peripheral blood. The TCR comes from a man between 65 and 79 years old with acute or convalescent COVID-19.

The CDR3 protein is CASSRIRTGAQYNSPLHF. In DNA, the CDR3 is TGCGCCAGCAGCCGAATTCGGACAGGGGCCCAATATAATTCACCCCTCCACTTT. This chain connects TRBV5-1 to TRBJ1-6; 9 nucleotides align to TRBD1. V shed 4 bases, J shed 4 bases, and the junction held 12 bases outside the gene matches. The germline CDR1 and CDR2 sequences are SGHRS and YFSETQ. The CDR3 is 18 residues long.